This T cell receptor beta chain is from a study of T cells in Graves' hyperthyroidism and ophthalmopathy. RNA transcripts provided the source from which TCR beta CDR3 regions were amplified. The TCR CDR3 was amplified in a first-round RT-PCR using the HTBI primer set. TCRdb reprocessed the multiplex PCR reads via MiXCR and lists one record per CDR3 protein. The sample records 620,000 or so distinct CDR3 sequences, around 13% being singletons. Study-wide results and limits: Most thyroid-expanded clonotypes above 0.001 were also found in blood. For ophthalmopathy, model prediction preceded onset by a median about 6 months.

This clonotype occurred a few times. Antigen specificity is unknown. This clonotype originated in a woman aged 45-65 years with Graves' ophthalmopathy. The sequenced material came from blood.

The CDR3 coding sequence is TGTGCCAGCAGTGAAAGGGTCGGGGGGACGCATGGCTACACCTTC. Amino acid sequence: CASSERVGGTHGYTF. This sequence joins TRBV6-1 and TRBJ1-2; a weak D match, TRBD1 (5 bases). Germline V lookup: CDR1 MNHNS, CDR2 SASEGT. CDR3 length: 15 amino acids. Trimming left V 2 bases short and J 6 bases short, with 16 bases between.